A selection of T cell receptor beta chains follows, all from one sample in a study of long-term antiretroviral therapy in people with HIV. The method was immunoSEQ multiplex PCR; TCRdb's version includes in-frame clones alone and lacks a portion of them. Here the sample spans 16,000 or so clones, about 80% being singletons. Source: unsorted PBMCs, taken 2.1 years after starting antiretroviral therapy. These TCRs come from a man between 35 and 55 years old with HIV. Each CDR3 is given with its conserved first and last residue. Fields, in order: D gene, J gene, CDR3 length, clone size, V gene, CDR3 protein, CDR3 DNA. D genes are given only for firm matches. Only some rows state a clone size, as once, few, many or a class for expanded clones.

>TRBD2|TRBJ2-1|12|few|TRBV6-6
CASGLAGVEQFF
TGTGCCAGCGGACTAGCGGGGGTTGAGCAGTTCTTC
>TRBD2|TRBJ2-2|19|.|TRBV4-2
CASSQRNIGLAGDTGELFF
TGTGCCAGCAGCCAACGTAACATTGGACTAGCGGGGGACACCGGGGAGCTGTTTTTT
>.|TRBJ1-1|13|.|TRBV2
CASMFALNTEAFF
TGTGCCAGCATGTTCGCCTTGAACACTGAAGCTTTCTTT
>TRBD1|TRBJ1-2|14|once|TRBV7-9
CASSWGSTGVGYTF
TGTGCCAGCAGCTGGGGGTCGACAGGGGTCGGCTACACCTTC
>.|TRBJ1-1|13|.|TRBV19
CASSIQPNTEAFF
TGTGCCAGTAGTATACAGCCGAACACTGAAGCTTTCTTT
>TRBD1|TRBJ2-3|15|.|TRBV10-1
CASSELTGGADTQYF
TGCGCCAGCAGTGAGCTGACAGGGGGCGCAGATACGCAGTATTTT
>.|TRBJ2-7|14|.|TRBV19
CASSVTGRTYEQYF
TGTGCCAGTAGTGTAACAGGGAGGACCTACGAGCAGTACTTC
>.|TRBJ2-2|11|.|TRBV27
CASSSAGELFF
TGTGCCAGCAGTTCGGCCGGGGAGCTGTTTTTT
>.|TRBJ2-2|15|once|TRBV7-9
CASSLRQGYTGELFF
TGTGCCAGCAGCTTACGGCAGGGATACACCGGGGAGCTGTTTTTT
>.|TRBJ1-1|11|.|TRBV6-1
CASSGNTEAFF
TGTGCCAGCAGTGGTAACACTGAAGCTTTCTTT
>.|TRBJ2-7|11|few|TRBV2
CATQDSYEQYF
TGTGCCACCCAGGACAGCTACGAGCAGTACTTC
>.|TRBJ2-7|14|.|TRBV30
CAWSGGTGRYEQYF
TGTGCCTGGAGTGGGGGTACCGGACGGTACGAGCAGTACTTC
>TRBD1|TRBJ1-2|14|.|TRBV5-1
CASSRESGGYGYTF
TGCGCCAGCAGCCGCGAGTCAGGGGGCTATGGCTACACCTTC
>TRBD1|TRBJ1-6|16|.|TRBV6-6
CASSVKGQGASSPLHF
TGTGCCAGCAGCGTCAAGGGCCAGGGGGCCAGTTCACCCCTCCACTTT
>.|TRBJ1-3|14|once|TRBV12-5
CASSTQGSGNTIYF
TGTGCTAGCTCCACTCAGGGTAGCGGGAACACCATATATTTT
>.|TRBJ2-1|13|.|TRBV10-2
CASRDSSYNEQFF
TGCGCCAGCCGGGACTCCTCCTACAATGAGCAGTTCTTC
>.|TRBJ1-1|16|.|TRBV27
CASKGGPWGLNTEAFF
TGTGCCAGCAAGGGGGGCCCTTGGGGGCTGAACACTGAAGCTTTCTTT
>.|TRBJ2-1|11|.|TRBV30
CAWSQYNEQFF
TGTGCCTGGAGTCAGTACAATGAGCAGTTCTTC
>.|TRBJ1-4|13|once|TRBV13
CASSLGEDGTQFF
TGTGCCAGCAGCTTAGGCGAGGACGGGACCCAGTTTTTT
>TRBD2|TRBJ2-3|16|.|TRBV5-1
CASKSTLAASTDTQYF
TGCGCCAGCAAGTCGACCCTAGCGGCTAGCACAGATACGCAGTATTTT
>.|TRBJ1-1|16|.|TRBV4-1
CASSQDANTMNTEAFF
TGCGCCAGCAGCCAAGATGCCAATACCATGAACACTGAAGCTTTCTTT
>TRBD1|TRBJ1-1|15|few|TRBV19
CASSFLGQENTEAFF
TGTGCCAGTAGTTTCCTGGGACAGGAGAACACTGAAGCTTTCTTT
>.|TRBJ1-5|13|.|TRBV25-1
CASTSGAEQPQHF
TGTGCCAGCACGTCAGGGGCGGAACAGCCCCAGCATTTT
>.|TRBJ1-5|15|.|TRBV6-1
CASKTGPYSNQPQHF
TGTGCCAGCAAGACCGGGCCTTATAGCAATCAGCCCCAGCATTTT
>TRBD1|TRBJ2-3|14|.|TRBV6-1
CASLRDRGPNTQYF
TGTGCCAGTCTTCGGGACAGGGGGCCAAATACGCAGTATTTT
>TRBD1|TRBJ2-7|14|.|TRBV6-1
CASSEETGTYEQYF
TGTGCCAGCAGTGAAGAGACAGGGACCTACGAGCAGTACTTC
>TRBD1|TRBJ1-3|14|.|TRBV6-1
CASSVGTAGNTIYF
TGTGCCAGCAGTGTCGGGACAGCTGGAAACACCATATATTTT
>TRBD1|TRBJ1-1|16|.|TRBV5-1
CASSHAGGSGGTEAFF
TGCGCCAGCAGCCATGCAGGGGGCTCGGGTGGGACTGAAGCTTTCTTT
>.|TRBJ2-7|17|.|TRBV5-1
CASSLEVPGTPTYEQYF
TGCGCCAGCAGCTTGGAGGTACCCGGGACACCGACCTACGAGCAGTACTTC
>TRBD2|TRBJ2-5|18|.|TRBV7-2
CASSLQGLAGGGRETQYF
TGTGCCAGCAGCTTACAAGGACTAGCGGGGGGGGGTCGAGAGACCCAGTACTTC
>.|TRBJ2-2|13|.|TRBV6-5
CASSYSGTGELFF
TGTGCCAGCAGTTACTCGGGCACCGGGGAGCTGTTTTTT
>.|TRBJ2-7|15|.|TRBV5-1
CASSFGQGGEYEQYF
TGCGCCAGCAGCTTCGGACAGGGAGGGGAGTACGAGCAGTACTTC
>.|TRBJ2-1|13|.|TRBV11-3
CASSLPVYNEQFF
TGTGCCAGCAGCTTACCAGTCTACAATGAGCAGTTCTTC
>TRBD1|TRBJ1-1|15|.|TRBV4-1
CASSHLGQGGTEAFF
TGCGCCAGCAGCCACCTCGGACAGGGAGGAACTGAAGCTTTCTTT
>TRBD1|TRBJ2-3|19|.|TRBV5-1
CASSLGLWGQGAGTDTQYF
TGCGCCAGCAGCTTGGGGTTGTGGGGACAGGGGGCAGGCACAGATACGCAGTATTTT
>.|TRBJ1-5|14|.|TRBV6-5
CASSSRQYYQPQHF
TGTGCCAGCAGCAGCCGACAGTACTATCAGCCCCAGCATTTT
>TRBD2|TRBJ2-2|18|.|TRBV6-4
CASSRLAGGLINTGELFF
TGTGCCAGCAGTCGACTAGCGGGGGGCCTTATTAACACCGGGGAGCTGTTTTTT
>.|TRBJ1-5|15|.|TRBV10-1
CASNKTDGGQQPQHF
TGCGCCAGCAATAAAACGGACGGGGGTCAGCAGCCCCAGCATTTT
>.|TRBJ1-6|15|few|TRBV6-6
CASSYAGPYNSPLHF
TGTGCCAGCAGTTACGCAGGGCCCTATAATTCACCCCTCCACTTT
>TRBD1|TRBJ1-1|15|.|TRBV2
CASRARTGGGTEAFF
TGTGCCAGCAGAGCTAGGACAGGGGGTGGGACTGAAGCTTTCTTT
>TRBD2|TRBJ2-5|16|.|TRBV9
CASSVGGSGGMETQYF
TGTGCCAGCAGCGTAGGGGGTAGCGGGGGAATGGAGACCCAGTACTTC
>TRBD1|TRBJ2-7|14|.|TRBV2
CASSRQGESYEQYF
TGTGCCAGCTCGCGACAGGGTGAGTCCTACGAGCAGTACTTC